This T cell receptor beta chain was captured by sequencing in a study of metastatic and nonmetastatic thyroid tumors. For the study at large: Malignant and benign thyroid patients had repertoires compared in peripheral blood and tumor or nodule tissue.

All patients reached thyroid surgery having received no treatment beforehand. This clone has just one count. The antigen is undetermined. The study's findings and limits: Patients with malignant thyroid tumors reportedly had significantly higher TCR beta diversity than those with benign nodules, in blood and tumor.

Study processing details: CDR3 differences across clinicopathological groups were used to build a distant-metastasis classifier for papillary thyroid cancer. With MiXCR, TCRdb called clones anew from the PCR reads. TCRdb, not the original authors, processed these V and J calls. The sample has about 32,000 clones; around a fifth are singletons. This CDR3 comprises 15 residues. The V gene lost 5 bases and the J gene lost 1 base, with 12 bases spanning the gap. The germline V gene has CDR1 SGHTA and CDR2 FQGTGA. This sequence joins TRBV7-3 and TRBJ2-1; D tentatively fits TRBD1 or TRBD2 (5 bases each). The sample comprised blood. The receptor comes from a female donor with papillary thyroid cancer or a benign thyroid nodule (not recorded which). Some clones in this sample may be carry-over from other donors' samples. The CDR3 reads CASSPAGGSYNEQFF. CDR3 coding DNA: TGTGCCAGCAGCCCCGCTGGGGGATCCTACAATGAGCAGTTCTTC.